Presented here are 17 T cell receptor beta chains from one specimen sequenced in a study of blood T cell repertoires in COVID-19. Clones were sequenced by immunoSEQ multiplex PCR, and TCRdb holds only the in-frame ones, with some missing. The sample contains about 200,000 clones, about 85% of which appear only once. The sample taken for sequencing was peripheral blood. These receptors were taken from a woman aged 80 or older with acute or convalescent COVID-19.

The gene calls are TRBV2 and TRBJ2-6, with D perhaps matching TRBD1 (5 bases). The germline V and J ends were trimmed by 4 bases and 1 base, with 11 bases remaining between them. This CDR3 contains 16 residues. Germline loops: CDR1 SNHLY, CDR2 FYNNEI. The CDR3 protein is CASSGTPSSGANVLTF. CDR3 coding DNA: TGTGCCAGCAGTGGGACACCTTCTTCTGGGGCCAACGTCCTGACTTTC.

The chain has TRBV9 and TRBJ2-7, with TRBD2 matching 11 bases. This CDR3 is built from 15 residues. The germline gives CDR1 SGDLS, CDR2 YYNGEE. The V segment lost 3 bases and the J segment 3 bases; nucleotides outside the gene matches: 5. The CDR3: CASSAGLAEHYEQYF. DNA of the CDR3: TGTGCCAGCAGCGCGGGACTAGCGGAACACTACGAGCAGTACTTC.

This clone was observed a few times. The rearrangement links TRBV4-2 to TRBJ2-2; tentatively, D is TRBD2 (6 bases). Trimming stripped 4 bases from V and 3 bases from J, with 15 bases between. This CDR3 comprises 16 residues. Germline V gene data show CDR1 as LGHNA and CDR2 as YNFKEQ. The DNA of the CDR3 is TGTGCCAGCAGCCCGGGGGAACATGGCTACACCGGGGAGCTGTTTTTT. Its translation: CASSPGEHGYTGELFF.

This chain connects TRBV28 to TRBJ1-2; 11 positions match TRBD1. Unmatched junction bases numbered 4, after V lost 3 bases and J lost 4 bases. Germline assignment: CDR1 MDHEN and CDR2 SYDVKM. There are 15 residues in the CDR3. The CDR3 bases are TGTGCCAGCAGTTTCTGGACAGGGGGCAGCTATGGCTACACCTTC. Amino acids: CASSFWTGGSYGYTF.

The CDR3 DNA reads TGTGCCATCAGTGAGTCGCAGGGCGGTAACTATGGCTACACCTTC. This encodes CAISESQGGNYGYTF. The V call is TRBV10-3, the J call TRBJ1-2, with D maybe TRBD1 (5 bases). This CDR3 is 15 amino acids long. CDR1 and CDR2 (germline): ENHRY, SYGVKD. V shed 0 bases and J shed 1 base, with 9 bases lying between them.

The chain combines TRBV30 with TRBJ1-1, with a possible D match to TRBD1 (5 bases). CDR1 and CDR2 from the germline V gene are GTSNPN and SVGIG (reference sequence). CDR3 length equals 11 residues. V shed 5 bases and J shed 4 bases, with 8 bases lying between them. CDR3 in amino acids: CAWGRGTEAFF. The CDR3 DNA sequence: TGTGCCTGGGGGAGGGGCACTGAAGCTTTCTTT.

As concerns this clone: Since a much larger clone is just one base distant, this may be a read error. The CDR3 region has the DNA TGTGCCAGCAGCTTAACAGGCTATGGCTACACCTTC. This encodes CASSLTGYGYTF. The chain uses TRBV5-8 and TRBJ1-2, with a possible D match to TRBD1 (5 bases). Looked up from germline, CDR1 is SGHTS and CDR2 is YDEGEE. Trimming left V 2 bases short and J 4 bases short, with 6 bases between. This CDR3 comprises 12 residues. Together with reference TRBV5-8 and TRBJ1-2, the CDR3 gives the full variable domain: EAGVTQSPTHLIKTRGQQATLRCSPISGHTSVYWYQQALGLGLQFLLWYDEGEERNRGNFPPRFSGRQFPNYSSELNVNALELEDSALYLCASSLTGYGYTFGSGTRLTVV.

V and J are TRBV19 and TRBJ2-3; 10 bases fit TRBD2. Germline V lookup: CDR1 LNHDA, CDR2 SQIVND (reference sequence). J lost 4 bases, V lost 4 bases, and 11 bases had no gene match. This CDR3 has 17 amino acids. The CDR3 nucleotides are TGTGCCAGTAGTACGCTCCTAGCGGGAGTTGGCGCAGATACGCAGTATTTT. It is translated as CASSTLLAGVGADTQYF.

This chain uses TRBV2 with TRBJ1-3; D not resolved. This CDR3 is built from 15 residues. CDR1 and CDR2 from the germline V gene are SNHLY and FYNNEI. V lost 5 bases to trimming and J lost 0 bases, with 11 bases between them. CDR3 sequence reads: CASSPEEFSGNTIYF. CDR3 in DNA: TGTGCCAGCAGTCCGGAGGAGTTCTCTGGAAACACCATATATTTT. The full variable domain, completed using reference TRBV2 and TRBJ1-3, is EPEVTQTPSHQVTQMGQEVILRCVPISNHLYFYWYRQILGQKVEFLVSFYNNEISEKSEIFDDQFSVERPDGSNFTLKIRSTKLEDSAMYFCASSPEEFSGNTIYFGEGSWLTVV.

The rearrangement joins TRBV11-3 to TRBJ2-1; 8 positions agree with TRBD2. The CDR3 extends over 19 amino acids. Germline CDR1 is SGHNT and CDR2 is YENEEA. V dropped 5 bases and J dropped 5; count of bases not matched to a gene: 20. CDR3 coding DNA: TGTGCCAGCAGCAAGACAGGTGGGGAGCGACTAGCGTTGAACAATGAGCAGTTCTTC. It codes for CASSKTGGERLALNNEQFF.

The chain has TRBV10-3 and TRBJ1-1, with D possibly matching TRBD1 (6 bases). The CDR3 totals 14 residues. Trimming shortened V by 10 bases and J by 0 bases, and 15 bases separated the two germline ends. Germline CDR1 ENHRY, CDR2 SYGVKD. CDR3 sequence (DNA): TGTGCCAGGCGATGGACAGTCTTGAACACTGAAGCTTTCTTT. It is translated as CARRWTVLNTEAFF.

The CDR3 is CASSLAARGAHNEKLFF. The CDR3 bases are TGTGCCAGCAGCTTAGCGGCCAGGGGAGCCCATAATGAAAAACTGTTTTTT. V usage is TRBV7-6 and J usage is TRBJ1-4; D is possibly TRBD1 (6 bases). Germline V gives CDR1 SGHVS, CDR2 FNYEAQ. The CDR3 covers 17 residues. Trimming pared 0 bases from V and 4 bases from J, leaving 15 bases between.

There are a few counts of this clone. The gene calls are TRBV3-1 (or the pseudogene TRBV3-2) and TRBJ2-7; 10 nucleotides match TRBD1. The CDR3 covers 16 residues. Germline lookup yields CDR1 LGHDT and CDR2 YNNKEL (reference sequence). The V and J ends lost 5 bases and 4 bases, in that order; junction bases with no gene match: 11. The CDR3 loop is CASSYHRDRGGYEQYF. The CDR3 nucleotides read TGTGCCAGCAGCTATCACCGGGACAGGGGTGGTTACGAGCAGTACTTC.

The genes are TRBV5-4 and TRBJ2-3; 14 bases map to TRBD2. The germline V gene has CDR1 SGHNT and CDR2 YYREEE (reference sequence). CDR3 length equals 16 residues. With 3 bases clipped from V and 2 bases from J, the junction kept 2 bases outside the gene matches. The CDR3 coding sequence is TGTGCCAGCAGCTGGGGACTAGCGGGAGCCACAGATACGCAGTATTTT. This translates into CASSWGLAGATDTQYF.

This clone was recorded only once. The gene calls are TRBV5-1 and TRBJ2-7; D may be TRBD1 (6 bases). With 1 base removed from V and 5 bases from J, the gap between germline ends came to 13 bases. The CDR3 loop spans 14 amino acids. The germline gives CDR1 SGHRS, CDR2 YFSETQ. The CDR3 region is CASSLRPGVNEQYF. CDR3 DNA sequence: TGCGCCAGCAGCTTGAGGCCAGGGGTCAACGAGCAGTACTTC.

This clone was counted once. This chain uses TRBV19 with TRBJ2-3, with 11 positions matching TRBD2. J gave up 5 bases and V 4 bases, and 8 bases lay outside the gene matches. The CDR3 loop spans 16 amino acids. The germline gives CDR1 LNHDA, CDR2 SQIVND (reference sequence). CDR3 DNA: TGTGCCAGTAGTACCCCGACTAGCGGGACGTTAGATACGCAGTATTTT. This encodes CASSTPTSGTLDTQYF.

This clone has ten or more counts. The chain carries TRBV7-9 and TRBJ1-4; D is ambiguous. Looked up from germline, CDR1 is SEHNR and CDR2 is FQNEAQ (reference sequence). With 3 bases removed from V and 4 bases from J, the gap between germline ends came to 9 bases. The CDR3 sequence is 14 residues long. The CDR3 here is CASSLLALNEKLFF. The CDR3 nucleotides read TGTGCCAGCAGCTTGCTAGCCCTTAATGAAAAACTGTTTTTT.